This T cell receptor (beta chain) emerged from a study of neurological immune-mediated disorders (dated by TCRdb to between 2018 and 2021). At the level of the whole study: The study compared peripheral blood TCR-beta repertoires of HTLV-I-associated myelopathy (HAM/TSP) patients, multiple sclerosis patients and healthy controls using UMI-based sequencing. Longitudinal samples, technical triplicates and paired sorted CD4+ and CD8+ T-cell subsets, alongside PBMC samples, were included among the approximately 110 TCR-beta libraries. The cohort included around 70 subjects: about 15 with HAM/TSP, around 34 with multiple sclerosis, and some 20 healthy controls. Results and caveats for the whole study, not just this receptor: No identical CDR3 amino acid sequences were found to be shared among expanded clones across subjects, suggesting that TCR-beta repertoires were private in all groups. TCR clonal expansion was greatest in HAM/TSP patients and smallest in MS patients, who ranked below even healthy controls.

The CDR3 runs 11 residues from the cysteine to the phenylalanine. CDR3 DNA is the only sequence kept; it has 33 bases, read in frame from the first base. Looking up the germline V gene yields CDR1 SGHRS and CDR2 YFSETQ. The junction shows trimming of 4 bases on V and 1 base on J, plus 3 bases between the germline ends. This clonotype has a handful of counts. Its antigen target is currently unknown. Base quality data are lacking; no much larger clone is found one base away. cDNA was synthesized by template-switch 5'RACE using a primer carrying a 10-nucleotide random unique molecular identifier by which each TCR transcript was tagged. Every sequencing run covered 15-18 subjects and yielded more than 160 million TCR-beta sequences. The RNeasy kit was used for extraction of total RNA. TCR-beta VDJ regions were amplified with primers for the TCR constant region and the 5'RACE anchor, using the KAPA Real-time Library Amplification kit. A first PCR added sample indexes and Illumina adaptors, after which a second PCR increased the library yield. After purification with Ampure beads, the TCR product of roughly 650 bp was size-selected on a 2% E-gel SizeSelection system. Library quality was checked on a Bioanalyzer, concentration was measured with Qubit, and libraries were quantified with the Kapa Library Quantification kit before pooling. Paired-end 2 x 150 bp sequencing of the libraries was performed on an Illumina HiSeq 2500. To increase sequence diversity, about 24-32% phiX was spiked into each library pool. In the source study's methods: Quality-filtered reads were processed with the UMI-based MiGEC pipeline, which removed over 75% of raw TCR sequences during error correction. VDJ genes were aligned to IMGT germline references, and clonotypes were defined by unique CDR3 amino acid sequence plus V-J genes. Clonal expansion, Shannon diversity and CDR3 relatedness (CalcPairwiseDistances, ClusterSamples) were evaluated with VDJtools, and phylogenetic trees were built with CLCbio workbench. Clones with at least 8 unique UMIs were defined as expanded, with this threshold being based on coefficient-of-variation modelling across technical triplicates. Clones were called with MiXCR by TCRdb after fastp trimmed the public reads at Q25, and only in-frame beta chains were retained. Entries are consolidated by CDR3 protein sequence, retaining the most common genes and DNA. These V and J calls are TCRdb output, not the study's own analysis. This sample gives around 16,000 distinct CDR3 sequences in total; approximately 9.1% of them show up just once. The ten biggest clones cover about 47% of the sample.

Healthy controls were blood bank volunteers in Maryland, USA. For the sorted-subset TCR libraries, the starting material was about 1 million sorted CD4+ or CD8+ T cells. Peripheral blood was subjected to Ficoll-Hypaque density gradient centrifugation to isolate PBMCs, which were then cryopreserved in liquid nitrogen. The study also sequenced paired sorted CD4+ and CD8+ subsets from healthy controls, HAM/TSP patients and MS patients. The sequence derives from a man aged 50 to 59 in good health. Recombination joined TRBV5-1 with TRBJ2-7; the D gene remains uncertain. The sample consisted of CD8+ T cells from blood. The CDR3 protein sequence reads: CASSGSYEQYF. In nucleotide form, the sequence is TGCGCCAGCAGCGGATCCTACGAGCAGTACTTC.